Here is one T cell receptor beta chain with its context. There is no known antigen for this receptor. Base qualities are not at hand, and no much larger clone is one base apart. This sample is drawn from a study of graft-versus-host responses after intestinal transplantation (dated by TCRdb to the early 2020s). Describing the broader study: Recipients received multivisceral, liver-intestinal, or isolated intestinal transplants. To identify alloreactive clones, pre-transplant mixed lymphocyte reaction products were sequenced and compared with unstimulated pre-transplant donor and recipient T cells. A peak of at least 4% donor T cells among recipient peripheral blood mononuclear cells was the definition used for donor T cell macrochimerism. Rather than being sequenced by the commercial service, samples from a few later patients were sequenced in-house on an Illumina MiSeq and processed with MiXCR. Every recipient was given anti-thymocyte globulin induction, then maintenance tacrolimus and steroids for around three years. After intestinal transplantation, graft-versus-host and host-versus-graft alloreactive T cell clones in the graft, circulation and bone marrow were tracked using bulk TCR-beta CDR3 sequencing. Of the 20 to 25 intestinal transplant recipients enrolled in the cohort, one of whom was a retransplant, 3 patients without pretransplant specimens were excluded.

To isolate intraepithelial and lamina propria lymphocytes from graft specimens, dithiothreitol, EDTA incubations and collagenase D digestion were used. Bulk TCR-beta sequencing was performed on serial intestinal graft biopsy specimens collected as late as 600 days after transplant. What the study reported, not specific to this receptor: The relatively low number and heterogeneity of intestinal transplant patients limited the conclusions. Patients with donor T cell macrochimerism had high GvH to HvG T cell clonal ratios in their allografts. Peak levels of circulating GvH clones were associated with declines in HvG clones early after transplant. GvH clones were detected in recipient bone marrow, and some of these GvH clones were observed earlier in ileal mucosa or blood, consistent with an intestinal mucosal origin.

The germline V gene specifies SGHDN as CDR1 and FVKESK as CDR2. A distance of 14 bases separates the germline ends of V and J, which lose 4 bases and 2 bases respectively. The CDR3 has 15 amino acids, counting the end cysteine and phenylalanine. This entry keeps only the CDR3 DNA: 45 bases, framed from base 1. The method behind the library was the immunoSEQ multiplex PCR assay. For most patients, genomic DNA was subjected to high-throughput TCR-beta CDR3 sequencing by Adaptive Biotechnologies. Concerning the study's data processing: TCR sequencing data were retrieved from Adaptive's ImmunoSEQ software for 15 to 20 patients, whereas a few other patients were processed with MiXCR and VDJtools. Because the origin of CDR3 nucleotide sequences shared between donor and recipient could not be assigned, those sequences were removed. To count as alloreactive, a clone needed at least 2-fold expansion over unstimulated cells and a minimum CFSE-low frequency of 0.002% (template counts) or 0.001% (read counts). Clones detected in sequenced pre-transplant spleen, lymph node, or MLR CFSE-low populations of the donor or recipient were defined as mappable. Cumulative frequency of alloreactive clones was calculated as a percentage of all sequences weighted by copy number. TCRdb took over this immuneACCESS table, retaining in-frame rearrangements with V and J assigned. Such tables are incomplete; in checked studies, under half of the missing clones stem from an unresolved V gene, and the remainder is unexplained. The V and J calls and clone size are taken from that table; D and trimming were inferred from the DNA. Present in this sample are more than 3,500 clones, roughly 77% of which were seen just once. The ten largest clones capture about 7.2% of the sample.

Sequenced here: ileum tissue, sampled 9 days after transplant. The receptor was isolated from a human patient who received an intestinal transplant, so some T cells may come from the graft donor. The chain is made from TRBV14 and TRBJ2-5; TRBD2 might be the D gene, on 6 matching bases. In nucleotide form, the sequence is TGTGCCAGCAGCCCCGCGGGACGACTGCAAGAGACCCAGTACTTC. Its amino acids are CASSPAGRLQETQYF.